This T cell receptor beta chain was recorded in a study of T cell responses to AZD1222 COVID-19 vaccine. Germline CDR1 KGHSH, CDR2 LQKENI. This CDR3 has 13 residues. V trimming: 5 bases; J trimming: 3 bases; junction bases outside the gene matches: 2. Some clones are missing from TCRdb's copy, which holds only in-frame ones; the method was immunoSEQ multiplex PCR. This table has 99,000 or so clones, 88% appearing once. The rearrangement uses TRBV18 and TRBJ2-7; 9 bases are shared with TRBD1. The receptor comes from an adult in good health. The input for sequencing was peripheral blood, taken on day 0 of AZD1222 vaccination. Here the CDR3 reads CASSGGQGYEQYF. The CDR3 nucleotides are TGTGCCAGCTCAGGGGGACAGGGCTACGAGCAGTACTTC.